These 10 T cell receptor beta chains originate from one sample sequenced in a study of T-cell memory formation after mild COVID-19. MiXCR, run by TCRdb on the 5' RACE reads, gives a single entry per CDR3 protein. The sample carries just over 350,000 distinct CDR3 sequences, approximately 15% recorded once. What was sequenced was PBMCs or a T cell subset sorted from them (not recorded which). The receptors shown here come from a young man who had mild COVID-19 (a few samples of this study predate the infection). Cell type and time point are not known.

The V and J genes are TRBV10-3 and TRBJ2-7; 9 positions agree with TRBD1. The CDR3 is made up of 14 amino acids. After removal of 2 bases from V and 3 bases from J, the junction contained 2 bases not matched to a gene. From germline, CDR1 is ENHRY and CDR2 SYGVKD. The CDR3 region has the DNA TGTGCCATCAGTGAGGGACAGGGGAACTACGAGCAGTACTTC. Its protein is CAISEGQGNYEQYF.

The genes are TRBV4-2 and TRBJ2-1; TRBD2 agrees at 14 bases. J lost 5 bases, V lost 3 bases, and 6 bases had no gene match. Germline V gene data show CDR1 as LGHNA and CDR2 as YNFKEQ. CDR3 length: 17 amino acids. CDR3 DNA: TGTGCCAGCAGCCAGCCCGAGGGACTAGCGGGGGACAATGAGCAGTTCTTC. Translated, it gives CASSQPEGLAGDNEQFF.

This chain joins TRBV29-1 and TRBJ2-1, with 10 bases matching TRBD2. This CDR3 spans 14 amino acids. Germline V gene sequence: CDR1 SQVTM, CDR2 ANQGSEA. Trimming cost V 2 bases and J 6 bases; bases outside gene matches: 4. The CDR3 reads CSVESGLAVNEQFF. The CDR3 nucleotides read TGCAGCGTTGAAAGCGGACTAGCGGTCAATGAGCAGTTCTTC.

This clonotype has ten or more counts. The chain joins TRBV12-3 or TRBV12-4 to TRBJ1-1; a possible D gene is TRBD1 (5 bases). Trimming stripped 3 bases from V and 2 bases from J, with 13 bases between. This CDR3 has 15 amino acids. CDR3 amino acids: CASSFGGTVNTEAFF. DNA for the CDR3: TGTGCCAGCAGTTTTGGTGGGACGGTAAACACTGAAGCTTTCTTT.

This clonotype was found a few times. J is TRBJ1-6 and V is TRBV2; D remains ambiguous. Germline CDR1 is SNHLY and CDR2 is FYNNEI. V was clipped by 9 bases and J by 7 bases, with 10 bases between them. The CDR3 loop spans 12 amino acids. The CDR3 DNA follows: TGTGCCAGTAGACCCATGAATTCACCCCTCCACTTT. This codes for CASRPMNSPLHF.

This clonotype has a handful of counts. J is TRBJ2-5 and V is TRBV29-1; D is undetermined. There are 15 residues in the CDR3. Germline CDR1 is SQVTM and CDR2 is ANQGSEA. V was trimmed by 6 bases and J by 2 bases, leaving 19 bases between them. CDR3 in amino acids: CSVASGLLFQETQYF. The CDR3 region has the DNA TGCAGCGTCGCCTCGGGCCTCCTCTTTCAAGAGACCCAGTACTTC.

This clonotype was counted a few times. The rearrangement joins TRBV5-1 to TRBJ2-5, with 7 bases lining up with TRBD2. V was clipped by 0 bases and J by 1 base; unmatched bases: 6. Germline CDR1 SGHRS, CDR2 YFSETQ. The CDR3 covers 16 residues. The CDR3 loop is CASSLVASGIQETQYF. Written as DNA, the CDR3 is TGCGCCAGCAGCTTGGTTGCTAGCGGAATCCAAGAGACCCAGTACTTC.

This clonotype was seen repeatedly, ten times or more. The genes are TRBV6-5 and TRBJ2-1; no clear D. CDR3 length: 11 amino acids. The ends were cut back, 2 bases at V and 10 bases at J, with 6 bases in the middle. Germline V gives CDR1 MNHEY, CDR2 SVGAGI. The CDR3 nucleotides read TGTGCCAGCAGTTACGGTAGGGAGCAGTTCTTC. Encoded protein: CASSYGREQFF.

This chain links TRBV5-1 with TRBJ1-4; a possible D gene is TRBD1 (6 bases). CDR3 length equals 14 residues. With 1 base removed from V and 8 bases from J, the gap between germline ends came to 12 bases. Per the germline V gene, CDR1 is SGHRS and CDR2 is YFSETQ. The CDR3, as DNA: TGCGCCAGCAGCTTGTACCAGGGGAAAGAAAAACTGTTTTTT. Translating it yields CASSLYQGKEKLFF.

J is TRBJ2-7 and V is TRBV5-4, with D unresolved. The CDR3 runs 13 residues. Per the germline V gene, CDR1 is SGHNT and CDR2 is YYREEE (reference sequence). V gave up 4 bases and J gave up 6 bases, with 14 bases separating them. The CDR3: CASSDKAKGEQYF. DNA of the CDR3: TGTGCCAGCAGCGACAAGGCTAAAGGCGAGCAGTACTTC.